These T cell receptor beta chains were read from a single sample in a study of cytomegalovirus exposure and HLA in healthy donors. Profiled with immunoSEQ multiplex PCR; TCRdb holds only in-frame clones, not every one. The sample lists 300,000 or so clones; roughly 86% were seen once. Specimen: PBMCs. These receptors all come from a man in his thirties or forties in good health and CMV-seronegative. CDR3s include the opening cysteine and the closing phenylalanine or tryptophan. Each record gives: D gene, V gene, CDR3 protein. The D gene is left open where the match is weak.

. | TRBV7-9 | CASSLVAYKIEETQYF
TRBD1 | TRBV7-9 | CASRQSGGTNEKLFF
TRBD1 | TRBV29-1 | CSVPLTRTGDGYTF
. | TRBV7-2 | CASSLASFRGQETQYF
. | TRBV18 | CASSPAGVESINQPQHF
TRBD2 | TRBV27 | CASSSLGLAGTNLGRQYF
TRBD1 | TRBV5-4 | CASSSTGYSYGYTF
TRBD1 | TRBV29-1 | CSVGQGMDQPQHF
. | TRBV7-2 | CASIQPGGGLGAEAFF
. | TRBV5-3 | CARSPGGSGTYEQYF
TRBD1 | TRBV6-5 | CASSSEQGARAFF
TRBD2 | TRBV11-2 | CASSLDRASGGETQYF
TRBD1 | TRBV13 | CASSEKRQGQNEKLFF
. | TRBV9 | CASRAGAEYNEQFF
. | TRBV6-6 | CASNPPGSNYGYTF
. | TRBV7-9 | CASSLEVRTGEQYF
. | TRBV19 | CASRSGHPANSPLHF
TRBD1 | TRBV7-2 | CASRWTGSSDTQYF
. | TRBV23-1 | CASRGREATEAFF
TRBD2 | TRBV6-5 | CASGRGSSYEQYF
TRBD1 | TRBV15 | CATSRGPGGEYGYTF
. | TRBV10-3 | CAISESGTSQPQHF
. | TRBV6-6 | CASSRTEIQETQYF
. | TRBV19 | CASSPQGHGYTF
TRBD2 | TRBV6-1 | CASSAGLAGDYEQYF
TRBD1 | TRBV5-3 | CARSVLGGPTYF
. | TRBV27 | CASSPGQRVNTEAFF
TRBD1 | TRBV7-7 | CASSLSRTGGETQYF
TRBD1 | TRBV13 | CASSQGTGKETQYF
. | TRBV7-8 | CASSLGGVDQPQHF
. | TRBV7-5 | CVRSPRLARWNIQYF
. | TRBV27 | CASSFYRSTEAFF
. | TRBV30 | CAWSVSRAGNTEAFF
. | TRBV14 | CASSQGLWAYGYTF
TRBD1 | TRBV5-1 | CASSYHRGTGTEAFF
TRBD1 | TRBV19 | CASSLQGRTDTQYF
TRBD1 | TRBV19 | CASSTFTRQGRNQPQHF
TRBD1 | TRBV6-5 | CASSYTGGGTEAFF
. | TRBV6-1 | CASSFGPQQYF
. | TRBV7-2 | CASSPNTDTQYF
TRBD1 | TRBV10-2 | CASSEQGYSNQPQHF
. | TRBV7-9 | CASSPRTHEYNEQFF
. | TRBV18 | CASSPQGLSTEAFF
. | TRBV15 | CATSPSQGLMSTEAFF
. | TRBV6-5 | CASWAPGNTEAFF
TRBD1 | TRBV6-1 | CASSVRDRVWNTNQPQHF
. | TRBV25-1 | CASSEYPAGNTIYF
. | TRBV7-9 | CASRSGGYSYEQYF
. | TRBV30 | CARHLPPSYGYTF
. | TRBV11-3 | CASSLAESNNEQFF
TRBD2 | TRBV7-8 | CASSLATSGVRGYEQYF
TRBD1 | TRBV11-2 | CASSPLRQGNSPLHF
TRBD1 | TRBV2 | CASLLKQGISGNTIYF
. | TRBV10-3 | CAISDGRGPYNEQFF
. | TRBV7-2 | CASSLRGSLAYGYTF
. | TRBV15 | CATSRNREDYNEQFF
TRBD1 | TRBV19 | CASSPRTGGHGYTF